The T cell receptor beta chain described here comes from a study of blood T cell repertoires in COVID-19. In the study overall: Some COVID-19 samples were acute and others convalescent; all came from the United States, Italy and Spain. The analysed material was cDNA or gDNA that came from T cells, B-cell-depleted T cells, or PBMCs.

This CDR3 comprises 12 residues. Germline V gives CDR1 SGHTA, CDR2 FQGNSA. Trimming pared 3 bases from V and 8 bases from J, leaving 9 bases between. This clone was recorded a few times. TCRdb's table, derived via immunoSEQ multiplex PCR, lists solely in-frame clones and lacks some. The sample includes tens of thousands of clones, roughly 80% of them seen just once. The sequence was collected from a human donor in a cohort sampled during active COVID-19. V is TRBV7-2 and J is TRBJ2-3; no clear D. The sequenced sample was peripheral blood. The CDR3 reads CASSFGGGTQYF. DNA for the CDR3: TGTGCCAGCAGCTTCGGCGGCGGTACGCAGTATTTT.